A single sample is the source of the 26 T cell receptor beta chains below, sequenced in a study of blood T cell repertoires in COVID-19 (dated by TCRdb to between 2020 and 2021). The method behind the library was the immunoSEQ multiplex PCR assay. TCRdb took over this immuneACCESS table, retaining in-frame rearrangements with V and J assigned. Such tables are incomplete; in checked studies, under half of the missing clones stem from an unresolved V gene, and the remainder is unexplained. This sample is represented by fewer than 60,000 clones; 82% of them were singletons. Of the sample, 11% falls within the top ten clones. Sequenced: peripheral blood. The source of these receptors is a man at least 80 years old with COVID-19, enrolled during active disease.

This chain links TRBV7-9 with TRBJ1-1, with 11 bases matching TRBD1. With 5 bases clipped from V and 1 base from J, the junction kept 3 bases outside the gene matches. The CDR3 has 15 residues. Germline values: CDR1 SEHNR, CDR2 FQNEAQ (reference sequence). CDR3 bases: TGTGCCAGCAGCCGAGGGACAGGGGGGAACACTGAAGCTTTCTTT. Residues: CASSRGTGGNTEAFF.

This chain links TRBV9 with TRBJ1-2; D unresolved. The CDR3 spans 13 residues. V lost 4 bases, J lost 8 bases, and 15 bases lay in between. CDR1 and CDR2 from the germline V gene are SGDLS and YYNGEE. CDR3 sequence reads: CASSPRGVGGYTF. The CDR3 coding sequence is TGTGCCAGCAGCCCCCGCGGGGTAGGGGGCTACACCTTC.

CDR3 bases: TGTGCCAGCAGTTGGGGGGGGGTCGGCATGAACACTGAAGCTTTCTTT. Its protein product is CASSWGGVGMNTEAFF. The rearrangement uses TRBV6-6 and TRBJ1-1, with D perhaps matching TRBD1 (5 bases). The length of the CDR3 is 16 residues. V was cut by 4 bases and J by 0 bases, with 15 bases left in between. CDR1 is MNHNY and CDR2 is SVGAGI in the germline V gene (reference sequence).

This chain links TRBV5-1 with TRBJ2-4; D call uncertain. CDR3 size: 15 residues. The V and J ends lost 4 bases and 0 bases respectively, with 11 bases between them. Per the germline V gene, CDR1 is SGHRS and CDR2 is YFSETQ. The CDR3 DNA sequence: TGCGCCAGCAGCGTCGACAACCTAGCCAAAAACATTCAGTACTTC. Amino acid sequence: CASSVDNLAKNIQYF.

The V call is TRBV6-5, the J call TRBJ2-7; D is possibly TRBD1 (6 bases). CDR1 and CDR2 from the germline V gene are MNHEY and SVGAGI. V dropped 6 bases and J dropped 1 base, with 10 bases sitting between them. The CDR3 is 13 amino acids. The CDR3 here is CASSPGQSYEQYV. DNA of the CDR3: TGTGCCAGCAGCCCAGGACAGTCCTACGAGCAGTACGTC.

The gene calls are TRBV27 and TRBJ1-1; D might be TRBD1 (5 bases). Germline V CDR1 and CDR2: MNHEY, SMNVEV (reference sequence). Trimming pared 5 bases from V and 1 base from J, leaving 14 bases between. The CDR3 covers 15 residues. The CDR3, as DNA: TGTGCCAGCAGTACCCTGACAGCCACGAACACTGAAGCTTTCTTT. Translated: CASSTLTATNTEAFF.

V usage is TRBV18 and J usage is TRBJ1-1, with 7 bases that match TRBD1. V trimming: 3 bases; J trimming: 4 bases; junction bases outside the gene matches: 2. Germline CDR1 KGHSH, CDR2 LQKENI. This CDR3 is 13 amino acids long. The CDR3 sequence: CASSPTGITEAFF. The CDR3 DNA sequence: TGTGCCAGCTCACCGACAGGGATCACTGAAGCTTTCTTT.

In this sample, this clone turned up once. This chain uses TRBV13 with TRBJ2-5; 11 nucleotides line up with TRBD2. V was pared by 4 bases and J by 0 bases, with 10 bases of the junction left unmatched. Germline V gene sequence: CDR1 PRHDT, CDR2 FYEKMQ (reference sequence). The CDR3 loop spans 18 amino acids. CDR3 sequence (DNA): TGTGCCAGCAGCTCCCGCCCTTATAGCGGGGGGGACCAAGAGACCCAGTACTTC. It codes for CASSSRPYSGGDQETQYF.

This clone was counted a few times. This chain joins TRBV6-5 and TRBJ1-1; a possible D gene is TRBD1 (6 bases). This CDR3 is built from 14 residues. The V gene lost 3 bases and the J gene lost 3 bases, with 11 bases spanning the gap. CDR1 MNHEY and CDR2 SVGAGI come from the germline V gene. The DNA of the CDR3 is TGTGCCAGCAGTTATGGGGGCAGGGACACTGAAGCTTTCTTT. It specifies CASSYGGRDTEAFF.

This clone has a single count. The gene calls are TRBV6-2 or TRBV6-3 and TRBJ1-6; 7 positions match TRBD1. Germline V gene sequence: CDR1 MNHEY, CDR2 SVGEGT. Trimming cost V 6 bases and J 4 bases; bases outside gene matches: 6. This CDR3 has 15 amino acids. The CDR3 DNA reads as TGTGCCAGCAGCCGTGGACAGGAGTATAATTCACCCCTCCACTTT. It is translated as CASSRGQEYNSPLHF.

J is TRBJ2-1 and V is TRBV5-1; TRBD2 matches 11 bases. The CDR3 totals 19 residues. V lost 2 bases, J lost 1 base, and 11 bases stayed unmatched. CDR1 SGHRS and CDR2 YFSETQ come from the germline V gene. The CDR3 DNA reads TGCGCCAGCAGCTTTACTAGCGGGGGCCGAACCCCTTCCTACAATGAGCAGTTCTTC. This sequence encodes CASSFTSGGRTPSYNEQFF.

The rearrangement links TRBV29-1 to TRBJ2-1; the D gene is possibly TRBD2 (5 bases). CDR3 length: 14 amino acids. The germline V gene encodes CDR1 SQVTM and CDR2 ANQGSEA. Trimming removed 0 bases at V and 1 base at J, with 7 bases between. CDR3 in DNA: TGCAGCGTTGAAGAGTGGGAGTCCTACAATGAGCAGTTCTTC. Translating gives CSVEEWESYNEQFF.

This clone was seen once. The chain carries TRBV5-1 and TRBJ2-2; TRBD2 aligns across 7 bases. The CDR3 loop spans 17 amino acids. V gave up 0 bases and J gave up 7 bases; unmatched junction bases: 12. CDR1 and CDR2 from the germline V gene are SGHRS and YFSETQ. CDR3 in amino acids: CASSLAGGFGPSGELFF. As DNA, the CDR3 is TGCGCCAGCAGCTTGGCCGGGGGGTTCGGACCCAGCGGGGAGCTGTTTTTT.

This rearrangement joins TRBV5-1 to TRBJ2-2; D remains unclear. The germline gives CDR1 SGHRS, CDR2 YFSETQ. V was trimmed by 0 bases and J by 0 bases, leaving 9 bases between them. The CDR3 extends over 16 amino acids. CDR3 nucleotide sequence: TGCGCCAGCAGCTTGGCTCCCGGAGCGAACACCGGGGAGCTGTTTTTT. Translating gives CASSLAPGANTGELFF.

The chain employs TRBV10-3 and TRBJ1-1; TRBD1 is a possible D gene (6 bases). V lost 9 bases, J lost 4 bases, and 18 bases lay in between. Germline values: CDR1 ENHRY, CDR2 SYGVKD. The CDR3 extends over 14 amino acids. CDR3: CAMSFRGLGTEAFF. CDR3 in DNA: TGTGCCATGAGCTTCAGGGGTCTGGGCACTGAAGCTTTCTTT.

V usage is TRBV7-8 and J usage is TRBJ2-1; D possibly corresponds to TRBD1 (5 bases). The CDR3 contains 12 residues. The ends were cut back, 5 bases at V and 4 bases at J, with 6 bases in the middle. CDR1 is SGHVS and CDR2 is FQNEAQ in the germline V gene. The CDR3 sequence: CASSHRYNEQFF. CDR3 DNA sequence: TGTGCCAGCAGCCACAGGTACAATGAGCAGTTCTTC.

This clone was picked up a small number of times. The V and J genes are TRBV19 and TRBJ2-3; D is uncertain. The germline V gene has CDR1 LNHDA and CDR2 SQIVND (reference sequence). The CDR3 runs to 15 residues. Trimming pared 2 bases from V and 0 bases from J, leaving 9 bases between. CDR3 in DNA: TGTGCCAGTAGTATACGAGGTCAGAGCACAGATACGCAGTATTTT. This translates into CASSIRGQSTDTQYF.

The rearrangement joins TRBV5-6 to TRBJ1-4; D not resolved. V gave up 3 bases and J gave up 5 bases, with 11 bases separating them. Germline CDR1 is SGHDT and CDR2 is YYEEEE. The CDR3 has 14 residues. The CDR3 loop reads CASSSVGPNEKLFF. The CDR3 coding sequence is TGTGCCAGCAGCTCCGTTGGGCCGAATGAAAAACTGTTTTTT.

V gene TRBV3-1 (or the pseudogene TRBV3-2) combines with J gene TRBJ1-5, with 12 bases fitting TRBD1. Germline lookup yields CDR1 LGHDT and CDR2 YNNKEL (reference sequence). This CDR3 is built from 16 residues. J was trimmed by 7 bases and V by 4 bases; bases with no gene match: 8. This CDR3 is CASSPRDRGLGQPQHF. The CDR3, as DNA: TGTGCCAGCAGCCCCCGGGACAGGGGGCTCGGGCAGCCCCAGCATTTT.

The chain employs TRBV15 and TRBJ1-1; D unresolved. The CDR3 length is 14 residues. Germline V gene sequence: CDR1 LNHNV, CDR2 YYDKDF (reference sequence). The V gene lost 1 base and the J gene lost 0 bases, with 6 bases spanning the gap. The CDR3 reads CATSRGQVNTEAFF. As DNA, the CDR3 is TGTGCCACCAGCAGAGGGCAGGTGAACACTGAAGCTTTCTTT.

V and J are TRBV5-6 and TRBJ1-1, with D unclear. The CDR3 totals 16 residues. V lost 1 base to trimming and J lost 3 bases, with 16 bases between them. Germline loops: CDR1 SGHDT, CDR2 YYEEEE. The CDR3 bases are TGTGCCAGCAGCTTGAGTAAGGGAGGGTGGGACACTGAAGCTTTCTTT. Its translation: CASSLSKGGWDTEAFF.

This clone was counted a single time. This rearrangement joins TRBV23-1 to TRBJ2-4; 9 nucleotides agree with TRBD1. TRBV23-1 is an ORF, and what it does is uncertain. This CDR3 has 13 amino acids. Unmatched junction bases numbered 9, after V lost 7 bases and J lost 11 bases. The CDR3 region has the DNA TGCGCCAGCAAGGGACAGGGATTTAACTTTCAGTACTTC. Its translation is CASKGQGFNFQYF.

The V call is TRBV10-3, the J call TRBJ1-6; TRBD1 matches 7 bases. The CDR3 has 17 amino acids. The germline V gene encodes CDR1 ENHRY and CDR2 SYGVKD. Trimming took 4 bases from V and 7 from J; bases not matched to a gene: 13. The CDR3 DNA is TGTGCCATCAGTGTGGGCGGGGTGGGACAGCCGAATTCACCCCTCCACTTT. Encoded protein: CAISVGGVGQPNSPLHF.

The chain combines TRBV19 with TRBJ1-5, with 10 bases lining up with TRBD1. This CDR3 has 13 amino acids. Germline lookup yields CDR1 LNHDA and CDR2 SQIVND (reference sequence). J gave up 6 bases and V 7 bases, and 3 bases lay outside the gene matches. CDR3 protein: CASTGQGVQPQHF. In nucleotides, the CDR3 is TGTGCCAGTACAGGACAGGGGGTTCAGCCCCAGCATTTT. The full variable domain, its missing parts supplied by reference TRBV19 and TRBJ1-5, is DGGITQSPKYLFRKEGQNVTLSCEQNLNHDAMYWYRQDPGQGLRLIYYSQIVNDFQKGDIAEGYSVSREKKESFPLTVTSAQKNPTAFYLCASTGQGVQPQHFGDGTRLSIL.

This chain links TRBV6-4 with TRBJ2-3, with a possible D match to TRBD2 (7 bases). The CDR3 has 14 residues. Germline values: CDR1 MRHNA, CDR2 SNTAGT. The ends were cut back, 3 bases at V and 3 bases at J, with 10 bases in the middle. The CDR3 reads CASSDGGATDTQYF. The CDR3 nucleotides read TGTGCCAGCAGTGATGGGGGGGCAACAGATACGCAGTATTTT.

This clone was recorded a few times. This sequence joins TRBV15 and TRBJ1-1; possible D gene TRBD1, 6 bases. This CDR3 spans 14 amino acids. Germline CDR1 and CDR2: LNHNV and YYDKDF (reference sequence). The V gene lost 10 bases and the J gene lost 1 base, with 16 bases spanning the gap. The CDR3 nucleotides are TGTGCCATAGGGATGGACAGATGGAACACTGAAGCTTTCTTT. It is translated as CAIGMDRWNTEAFF.